This T cell receptor beta chain is drawn from a study of blood T cell repertoires in COVID-19. Study in general: The samples span acute and convalescent COVID-19 from the United States, Italy and Spain.

Germline CDR1 is MNHEY and CDR2 is SVGAGI. The CDR3 consists of 13 residues. Trimming cost V 6 bases and J 7 bases, with 15 bases left between them. Sequenced by immunoSEQ multiplex PCR; TCRdb stores in-frame clones only, minus some. The repertoire consists of some 53,000 clones, with about 90% occurring once and the leading ten covering about a sixth. Sequences were obtained from peripheral blood. This TCR derives from a human donor with active COVID-19. The donor label of this sample is uncertain. The chain carries TRBV6-5 and TRBJ1-1; D is ambiguous. Written as DNA, the CDR3 is TGTGCCAGCAGCCAAGGGAGGGAGTTTGAAGCTTTCTTT. It translates to CASSQGREFEAFF.